These T cell receptor beta chains were read from a single sample in a study of STAT5B mutations in CD4+ large granular lymphocyte leukemia. TCRdb's table, derived via immunoSEQ multiplex PCR, lists solely in-frame clones and lacks some. The sample holds 20,000 to 25,000 clones; roughly 65% are singletons and the top ten take roughly 30%. Input material: CD4+ T cells from blood buffy coats. Receptors were obtained from a human donor in good health. The CDR3 runs from the conserved cysteine through the conserved F or W. The D gene is left open where the match is weak. Where a row states a size, it is once, few, many or the class of an expanded clone; other rows omit it.

cdr3_length j_call clone_size d_call v_call cdr3_aa cdr3_nt
15 TRBJ1-1 few TRBD1 TRBV6-8 CASSSLTGTGTEAFF TGTGCCAGCAGTTCCTTGACAGGGACGGGCACTGAAGCTTTCTTT
14 TRBJ2-7 few TRBD2 TRBV28 CASSGGLAPYEQYF TGTGCCAGCAGTGGGGGACTAGCCCCCTACGAGCAGTACTTC
15 TRBJ2-6 . . TRBV29-1 CSVGQVFSGANVLTF TGCAGCGTTGGCCAGGTATTCTCTGGGGCCAACGTCCTGACTTTC
15 TRBJ2-2 . . TRBV2 CASSEGTSHTGELFF TGTGCCAGCAGCGAAGGGACTTCTCACACCGGGGAGCTGTTTTTT
17 TRBJ1-3 . . TRBV14 CASSQEWNRVAGNTIYF TGTGCCAGCAGCCAAGAGTGGAACAGGGTTGCTGGAAACACCATATATTTT
14 TRBJ1-4 . TRBD1 TRBV19 CASSIQGANEKLFF TGTGCCAGTAGTATACAGGGGGCTAATGAAAAACTGTTTTTT
16 TRBJ2-5 . TRBD1 TRBV5-6 CASSLGTGQTQETQYF TGTGCCAGCAGCTTGGGGACGGGACAGACCCAAGAGACCCAGTACTTC
15 TRBJ1-2 . TRBD1 TRBV5-6 CASSADRLANYGYTF TGTGCCAGCAGCGCGGACAGGCTTGCTAACTATGGCTACACCTTC
14 TRBJ2-1 few TRBD1 TRBV7-2 CASSLSGQANEQFF TGTGCCAGCAGCTTATCTGGACAGGCCAATGAGCAGTTCTTC
16 TRBJ1-3 once . TRBV2 CASSEIWGRSGNTIYF TGTGCCAGCAGTGAAATTTGGGGGAGGTCCGGAAACACCATATATTTT
17 TRBJ1-3 . . TRBV19 CASSPPGGAGSGNTIYF TGTGCCAGTAGTCCGCCCGGAGGAGCCGGCTCTGGAAACACCATATATTTT
13 TRBJ1-2 . . TRBV9 CASSERGNYGYTF TGTGCCAGCAGCGAACGGGGGAACTATGGCTACACCTTC
14 TRBJ2-5 . . TRBV5-6 CASSPGVSHREQYF TGTGCCAGCAGCCCGGGTGTTTCCCACAGGGAGCAGTACTTC
15 TRBJ1-2 . . TRBV6-1 CASSEILGGAGGYTF TGTGCCAGCAGTGAAATCTTGGGGGGCGCGGGTGGCTACACCTTC
16 TRBJ2-5 once . TRBV7-8 CASSVEGGKYQETQYF TGTGCCAGCAGCGTCGAGGGGGGAAAGTACCAAGAGACCCAGTACTTC
16 TRBJ1-2 . . TRBV4-3 CASSQDIRPFNYGYTF TGCGCCAGCAGCCAAGATATAAGGCCCTTTAACTATGGCTACACCTTC
15 TRBJ2-1 . TRBD2 TRBV6-5 CASTTGTSGYNEQFF TGTGCCAGCACCACTGGGACTAGCGGCTACAATGAGCAGTTCTTC
10 TRBJ2-1 . . TRBV29-1 CSLRGNEQFF TGCAGCCTTCGGGGGAATGAGCAGTTCTTC
14 TRBJ2-7 . . TRBV13 CASSFRGPSYEQYF TGTGCCAGCAGCTTCCGGGGACCCTCCTACGAGCAGTACTTC